This T cell receptor (beta chain) was sequenced for a study of blood T cell repertoires in COVID-19. Overall study: PBMCs, B-cell-depleted T cells, or T cells were the source of the cDNA or gDNA that made up the material.

This CDR3 region has 17 residues. The germline CDR1 and CDR2 sequences are LGHNA and YSLEER. V lost 4 bases to trimming and J lost 7 bases, with 20 bases between them. Data came from immunoSEQ multiplex PCR; TCRdb stores just in-frame clones and leaves some out. The data contain some 160,000 clones, 80% of them singletons. This clone was observed a few times. The TCR comes from a woman aged 45 to 65 with acute or convalescent COVID-19. Sequencing input: peripheral blood. The V call is TRBV4-3, the J call TRBJ1-6, with a tentative D call TRBD1 (5 bases). Here the CDR3 DNA reads TGCGCCAGCAGCCCAGACCCGTCGTCCGCAGGGAATTCACCCCTCCACTTT. Translation: CASSPDPSSAGNSPLHF.